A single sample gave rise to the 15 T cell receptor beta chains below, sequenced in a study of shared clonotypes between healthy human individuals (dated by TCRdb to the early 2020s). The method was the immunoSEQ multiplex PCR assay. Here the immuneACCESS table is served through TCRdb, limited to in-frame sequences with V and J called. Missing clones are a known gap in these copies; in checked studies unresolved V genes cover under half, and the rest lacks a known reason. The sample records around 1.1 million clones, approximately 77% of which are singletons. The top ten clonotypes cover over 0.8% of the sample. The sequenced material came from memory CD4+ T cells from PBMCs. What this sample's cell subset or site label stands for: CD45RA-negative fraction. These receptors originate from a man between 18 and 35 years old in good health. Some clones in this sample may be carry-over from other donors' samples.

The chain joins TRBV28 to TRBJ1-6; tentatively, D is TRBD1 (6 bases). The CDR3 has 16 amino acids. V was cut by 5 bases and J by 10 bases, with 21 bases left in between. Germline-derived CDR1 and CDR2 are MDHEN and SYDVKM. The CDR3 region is CASSPPLGGRESPLHF. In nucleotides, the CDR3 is TGTGCCAGCAGTCCCCCATTGGGGGGCCGGGAGTCACCCCTCCACTTT.

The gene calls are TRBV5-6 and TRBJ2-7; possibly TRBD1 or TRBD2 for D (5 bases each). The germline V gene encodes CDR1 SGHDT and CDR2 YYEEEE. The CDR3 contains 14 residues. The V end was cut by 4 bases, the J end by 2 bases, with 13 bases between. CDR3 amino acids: CASSDTQGPYEQYF. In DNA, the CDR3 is TGTGCCAGCAGCGACACTCAGGGACCCTACGAGCAGTACTTC.

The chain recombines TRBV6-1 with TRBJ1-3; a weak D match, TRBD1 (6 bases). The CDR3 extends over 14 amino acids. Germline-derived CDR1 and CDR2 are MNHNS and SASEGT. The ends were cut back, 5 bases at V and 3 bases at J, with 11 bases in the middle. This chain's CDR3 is CASSINRVGNTIYF. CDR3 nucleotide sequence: TGTGCCAGCAGTATTAACAGGGTTGGAAACACCATATATTTT.

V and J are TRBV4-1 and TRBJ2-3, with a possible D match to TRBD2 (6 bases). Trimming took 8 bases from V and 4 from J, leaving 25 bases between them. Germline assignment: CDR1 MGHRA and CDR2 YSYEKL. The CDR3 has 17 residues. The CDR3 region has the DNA TGCGCCAGCTCAAATTCCCCTCGCGGCGGGACCCCAGATACGCAGTATTTT. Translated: CASSNSPRGGTPDTQYF.

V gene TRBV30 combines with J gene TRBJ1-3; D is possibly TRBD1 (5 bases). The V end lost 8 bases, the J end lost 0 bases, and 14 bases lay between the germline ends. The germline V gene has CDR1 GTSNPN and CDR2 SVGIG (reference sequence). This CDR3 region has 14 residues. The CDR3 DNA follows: TGTGCCGGTAGACAGTCCGGCTCTGGAAACACCATATATTTT. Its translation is CAGRQSGSGNTIYF.

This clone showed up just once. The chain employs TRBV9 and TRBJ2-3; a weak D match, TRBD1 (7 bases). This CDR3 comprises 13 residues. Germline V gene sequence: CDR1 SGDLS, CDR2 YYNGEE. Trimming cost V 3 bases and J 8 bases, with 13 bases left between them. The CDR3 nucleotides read TGTGCCAGCAGCGCTTCAGGGGGGAGTACGCAGTATTTT. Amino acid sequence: CASSASGGSTQYF.

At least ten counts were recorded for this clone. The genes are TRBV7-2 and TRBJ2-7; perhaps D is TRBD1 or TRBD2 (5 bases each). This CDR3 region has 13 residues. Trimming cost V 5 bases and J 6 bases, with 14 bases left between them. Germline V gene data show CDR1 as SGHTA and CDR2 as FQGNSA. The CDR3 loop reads CASSPGRMFEQYF. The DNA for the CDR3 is TGTGCCAGCAGCCCGGGACGTATGTTCGAGCAGTACTTC.

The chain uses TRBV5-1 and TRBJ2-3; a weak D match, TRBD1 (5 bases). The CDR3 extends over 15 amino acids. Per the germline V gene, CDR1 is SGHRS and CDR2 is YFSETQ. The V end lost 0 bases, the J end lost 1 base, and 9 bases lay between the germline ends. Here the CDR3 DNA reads TGCGCCAGCAGCTTGGGGGGCGGAGGCACAGATACGCAGTATTTT. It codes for CASSLGGGGTDTQYF.

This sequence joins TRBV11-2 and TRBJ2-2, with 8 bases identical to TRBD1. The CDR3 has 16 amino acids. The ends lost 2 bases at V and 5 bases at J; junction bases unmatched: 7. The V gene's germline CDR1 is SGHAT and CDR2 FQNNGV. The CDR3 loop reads CASSLMGRGHTGELFF. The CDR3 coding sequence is TGTGCCAGCAGCTTAATGGGCAGGGGGCATACCGGGGAGCTGTTTTTT. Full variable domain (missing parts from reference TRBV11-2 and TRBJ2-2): EAGVAQSPRYKIIEKRQSVAFWCNPISGHATLYWYQQILGQGPKLLIQFQNNGVVDDSQLPKDRFSAERLKGVDSTLKIQPAKLEDSAVYLCASSLMGRGHTGELFFGEGSRLTVL.

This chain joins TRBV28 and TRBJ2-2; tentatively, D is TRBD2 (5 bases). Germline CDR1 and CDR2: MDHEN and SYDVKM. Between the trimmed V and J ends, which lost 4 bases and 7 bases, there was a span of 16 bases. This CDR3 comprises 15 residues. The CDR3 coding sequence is TGTGCCAGCAGTTCGGCAGGCGCGGGTATCGGGGAGCTGTTTTTT. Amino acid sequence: CASSSAGAGIGELFF.

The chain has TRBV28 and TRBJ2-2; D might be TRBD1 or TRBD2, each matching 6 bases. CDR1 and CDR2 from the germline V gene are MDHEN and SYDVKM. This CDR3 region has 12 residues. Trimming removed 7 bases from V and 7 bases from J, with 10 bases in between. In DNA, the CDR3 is TGTGCCAGCAAGGGGGGCCACGGGGAGCTGTTTTTT. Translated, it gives CASKGGHGELFF.

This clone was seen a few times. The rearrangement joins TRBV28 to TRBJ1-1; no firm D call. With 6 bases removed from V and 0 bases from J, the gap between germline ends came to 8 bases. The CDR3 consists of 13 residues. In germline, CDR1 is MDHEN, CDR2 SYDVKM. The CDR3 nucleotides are TGTGCCAGCAGCGCCCCCTTGAACACTGAAGCTTTCTTT. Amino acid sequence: CASSAPLNTEAFF. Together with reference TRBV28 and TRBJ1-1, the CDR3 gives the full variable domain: DVKVTQSSRYLVKRTGEKVFLECVQDMDHENMFWYRQDPGLGLRLIYFSYDVKMKEKGDIPEGYSVSREKKERFSLILESASTNQTSMYLCASSAPLNTEAFFGQGTRLTVV.

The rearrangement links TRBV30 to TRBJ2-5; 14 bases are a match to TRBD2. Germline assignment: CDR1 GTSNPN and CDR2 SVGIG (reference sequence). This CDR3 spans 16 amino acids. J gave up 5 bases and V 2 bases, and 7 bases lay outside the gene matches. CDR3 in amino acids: CAWSFGLAGGLETQYF. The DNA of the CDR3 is TGTGCCTGGAGTTTCGGACTAGCGGGAGGCCTGGAGACCCAGTACTTC.

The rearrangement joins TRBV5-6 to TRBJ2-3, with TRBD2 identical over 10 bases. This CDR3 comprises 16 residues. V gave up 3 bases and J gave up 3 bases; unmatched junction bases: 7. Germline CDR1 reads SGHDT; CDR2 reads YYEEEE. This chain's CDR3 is CASSSGLAWGTDTQYF. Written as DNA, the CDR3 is TGTGCCAGCAGCTCGGGACTAGCGTGGGGTACAGATACGCAGTATTTT.

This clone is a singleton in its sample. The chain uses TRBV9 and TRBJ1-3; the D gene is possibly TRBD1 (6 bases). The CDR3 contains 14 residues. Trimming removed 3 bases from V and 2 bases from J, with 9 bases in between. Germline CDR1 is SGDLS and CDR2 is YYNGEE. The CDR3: CASSDGGPGNTIYF. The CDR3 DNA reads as TGTGCCAGCAGCGATGGGGGGCCTGGAAACACCATATATTTT.